Below, one TCR beta chain is given with its context. Its antigen is not identified. This CDR3 spans 15 amino acids. Germline V CDR1 and CDR2: SGHDN, FVKESK. This sample is drawn from a study of T cells expressing NK-cell markers. Study-level background: TCR beta repertoires came from sorted CD3+CD56+NKG2C+, CD3+CD56+NKG2C- and CD3+CD56-NKG2C+ T cells. Among eight sequenced donors, seven carried HCMV seropositivity while one was seronegative. Study-wide points: About 1.0-7.0% of CD8+ T cells in roughly six donors belonged to dominant NKG2C+ clonotypes.

Synthesis of TCR beta cDNA relied on 5'RACE template switching carrying UMIs. Using the 5' RACE reads, TCRdb records one entry per CDR3 protein without DNA. The sample has over 350,000 distinct CDR3 sequences, and its top ten clones hold about 10%. The origin of this receptor is a woman in her forties or fifties in good health. The genes are TRBV14 and TRBJ2-7; TCRdb's D gene call, TRBD2, goes unchecked for lack of DNA. The sample consisted of blood T cells: a sorted CD56 or NKG2C T cell subset, CD4+ or CD8+ T cells, or bulk PBMC T cells (not recorded which). The CDR3 spells CASGESAGVGYEQYF.